This T cell receptor (beta chain) is from a study of regulatory T cells in long-lasting Graves disease. Combining iRepertoire HTBI primers with Arm-PCR of CDR3 regions, the authors built TCR beta libraries. As processed by the authors: Identification of gene segments yielded 60 to 80 TRBV and 13 to 15 TRBJ across samples. TCRdb recomputed calls from the multiplex PCR reads with MiXCR, one row per CDR3 protein. The V and J calls reflect TCRdb's pipeline rather than the authors' work. The data show about 420,000 distinct CDR3 sequences, approximately 16% seen once. Findings and limits, study-wide: TCR diversity in persistent Graves' patients was below that of newly diagnosed ones.

Specified time point: newly diagnosed GD, antithyroid drugs for less than 3 months. RNA from PBMCs was the source of the TCR library. Turning to this clonotype: The antigen remains undetermined.

The CDR3 runs to 16 residues. CDR1 is DFQATT and CDR2 is SNEGSKA in the germline V gene (reference sequence). V lost 4 bases and J lost 0, with 19 bases in between. Separately, the same data were catalogued under a study of T cells in Graves' hyperthyroidism and ophthalmopathy. That work adds: In blood, most of the thyroid clonotypes expanded above 0.001 were also present.

J is TRBJ2-7 and V is TRBV20-1, with D possibly called TRBD1 or TRBD2 (7 bases each). Material: peripheral blood mononuclear cells (PBMCs), obtained at new diagnosis, from a patient treated with antithyroid drugs. The receptor was derived from a woman under 30 with Graves disease. This CDR3 reads CSATGGGQRSSYEQYF. The CDR3 DNA is TGCAGTGCTACAGGGGGGGGTCAGCGGTCCTCCTACGAGCAGTACTTC.